This is a list of T cell receptor beta chains from one sample in a study of tumor-infiltrating lymphocytes in primary liver carcinoma. Via MiXCR, TCRdb re-called the multiplex PCR reads, giving one row per CDR3 protein. Of hundreds of thousands of distinct CDR3 sequences listed, around three fifths are singletons. Sequences were obtained from peripheral blood. These receptors were taken from a woman in her 30s with primary liver carcinoma and hepatitis B virus infection. Both conserved end residues are part of each CDR3. A D gene is named only where the DNA matches it firmly.

v_gene	j_gene	d_gene	CDR3aa
TRBV28	TRBJ1-2	.	CASSLVDGIYGYTF
TRBV7-9	TRBJ2-3	TRBD2	CASSPRGMGGRSTQYF
TRBV6-2/TRBV6-3	TRBJ2-1	.	CASSREFGVYNEQFF
TRBV6-5	TRBJ2-2	TRBD1	CASSYSKGARNTGELFF
TRBV11-2	TRBJ2-7	.	CASSLGQVLGRHEQYF
TRBV6-5	TRBJ1-1	.	CASSYPRRMNTEAFF
TRBV6-2/TRBV6-3	TRBJ2-5	.	CASSLLGARQETQYF
TRBV28	TRBJ2-5	TRBD2	CASSPTSGTIQETQHF
TRBV12-3/TRBV12-4	TRBJ2-1	.	CASSNSVSKEQFF
TRBV6-5	TRBJ2-1	TRBD2	CASSYLAGGRAYNEQFF